Here is one TCR beta chain with its context. The CDR3 extends over 16 amino acids. The V gene's germline CDR1 is SGHVS and CDR2 FQNEAQ. Trimming at V came to 5 bases and at J to 0 bases, leaving 9 bases not matched to a gene. The source of the sample is a study of blood T cell repertoires in COVID-19. In the original workflow: Estimation of nucleated cell counts relied on the amplification of reference gene primers. Clones were read by immunoSEQ multiplex PCR, and TCRdb kept only the in-frame ones, dropping some. The DNA gave D and trimming, while V, J and clone size come from that table. The table includes around 170,000 clones, approximately 79% detected once.

The chain has TRBV7-8 and TRBJ1-1; TRBD1 matches 7 bases. Sample: peripheral blood. This receptor was obtained from a man aged 25-45 years with active or convalescent COVID-19. As DNA, the CDR3 is TGTGCCAGCAGCCCCCGGAGACAGGGAATGAACACTGAAGCTTTCTTT. Its translation: CASSPRRQGMNTEAFF.